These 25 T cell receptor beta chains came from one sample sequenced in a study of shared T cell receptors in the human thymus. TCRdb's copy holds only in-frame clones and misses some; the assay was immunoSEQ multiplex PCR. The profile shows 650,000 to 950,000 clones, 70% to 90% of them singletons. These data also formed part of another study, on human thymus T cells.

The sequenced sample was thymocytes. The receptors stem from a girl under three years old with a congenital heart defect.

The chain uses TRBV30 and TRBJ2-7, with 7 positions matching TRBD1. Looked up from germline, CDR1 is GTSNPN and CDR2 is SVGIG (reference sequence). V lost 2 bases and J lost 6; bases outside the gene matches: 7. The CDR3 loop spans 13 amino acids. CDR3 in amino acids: CAWSSRGWSEQYF. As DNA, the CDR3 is TGTGCCTGGAGTAGCAGGGGGTGGTCCGAGCAGTACTTC.

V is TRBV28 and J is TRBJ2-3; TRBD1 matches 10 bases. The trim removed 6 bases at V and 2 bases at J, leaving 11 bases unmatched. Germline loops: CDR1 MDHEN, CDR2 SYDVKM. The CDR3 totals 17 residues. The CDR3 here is CASRYRDRGALTDTQYF. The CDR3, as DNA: TGTGCCAGCAGATACCGGGACAGGGGCGCCCTCACAGATACGCAGTATTTT. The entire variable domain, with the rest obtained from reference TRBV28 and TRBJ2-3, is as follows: DVKVTQSSRYLVKRTGEKVFLECVQDMDHENMFWYRQDPGLGLRLIYFSYDVKMKEKGDIPEGYSVSREKKERFSLILESASTNQTSMYLCASRYRDRGALTDTQYFGPGTRLTVL.

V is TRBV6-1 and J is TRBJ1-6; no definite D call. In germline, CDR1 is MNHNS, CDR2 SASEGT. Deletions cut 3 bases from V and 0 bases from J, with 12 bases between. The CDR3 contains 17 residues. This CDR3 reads CASSDPDTSSYNSPLHF. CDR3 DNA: TGTGCCAGCAGTGATCCTGATACGAGCTCCTATAATTCACCCCTCCACTTT.

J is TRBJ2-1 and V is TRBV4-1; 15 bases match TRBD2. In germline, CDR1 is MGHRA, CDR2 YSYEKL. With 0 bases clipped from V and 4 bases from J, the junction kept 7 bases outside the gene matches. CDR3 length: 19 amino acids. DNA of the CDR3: TGCGCCAGCAGCCAAGATTCGGGACTAGCGGGGGGAATTTACAATGAGCAGTTCTTC. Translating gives CASSQDSGLAGGIYNEQFF.

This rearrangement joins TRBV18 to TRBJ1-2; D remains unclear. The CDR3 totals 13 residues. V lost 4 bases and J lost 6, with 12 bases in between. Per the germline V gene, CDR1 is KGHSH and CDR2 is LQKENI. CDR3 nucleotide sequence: TGTGCCAGCTCACGAATGGAGGTCGATGGCTACACCTTC. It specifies CASSRMEVDGYTF.

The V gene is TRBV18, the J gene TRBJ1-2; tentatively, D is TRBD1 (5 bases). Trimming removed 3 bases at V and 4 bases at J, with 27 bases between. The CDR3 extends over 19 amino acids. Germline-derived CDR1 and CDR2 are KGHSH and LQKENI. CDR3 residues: CASSPYQAWGVGDIYGYTF. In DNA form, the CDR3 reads TGTGCCAGCTCACCGTATCAAGCTTGGGGTGTAGGGGATATCTATGGCTACACCTTC. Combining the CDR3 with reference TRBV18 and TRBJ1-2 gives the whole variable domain NAGVMQNPRHLVRRRGQEARLRCSPMKGHSHVYWYRQLPEEGLKFMVYLQKENIIDESGMPKERFSAEFPKEGPSILRIQQVVRGDSAAYFCASSPYQAWGVGDIYGYTFGSGTRLTVV.

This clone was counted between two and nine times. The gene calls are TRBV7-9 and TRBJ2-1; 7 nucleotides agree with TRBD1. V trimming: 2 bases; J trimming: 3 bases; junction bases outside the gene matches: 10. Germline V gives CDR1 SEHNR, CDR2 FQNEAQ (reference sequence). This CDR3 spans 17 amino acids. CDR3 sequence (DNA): TGTGCCAGCAGCTTAACCGGCGTGGGACAGATCTACAATGAGCAGTTCTTC. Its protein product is CASSLTGVGQIYNEQFF.

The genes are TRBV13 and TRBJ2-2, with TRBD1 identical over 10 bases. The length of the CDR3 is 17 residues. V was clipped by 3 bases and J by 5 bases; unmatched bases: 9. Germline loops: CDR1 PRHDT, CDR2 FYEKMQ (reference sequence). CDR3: CASSFGGDRGWTGELFF. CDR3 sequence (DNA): TGTGCCAGCAGCTTCGGGGGGGACAGGGGCTGGACCGGGGAGCTGTTTTTT.

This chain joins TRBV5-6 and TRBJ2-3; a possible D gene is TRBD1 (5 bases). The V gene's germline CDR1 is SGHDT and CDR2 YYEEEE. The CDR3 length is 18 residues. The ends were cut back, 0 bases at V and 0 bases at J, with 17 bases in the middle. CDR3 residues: CASSLAAGAIVSTDTQYF. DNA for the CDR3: TGTGCCAGCAGCTTGGCCGCTGGGGCAATCGTCAGCACAGATACGCAGTATTTT.

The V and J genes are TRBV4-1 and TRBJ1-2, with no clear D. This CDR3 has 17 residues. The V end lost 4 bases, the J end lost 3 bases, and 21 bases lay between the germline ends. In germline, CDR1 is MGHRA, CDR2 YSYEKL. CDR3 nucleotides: TGCGCCAGCAGCCCCCAATTCAAACAGAGCCCGGACTATGGCTACACCTTC. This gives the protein CASSPQFKQSPDYGYTF.

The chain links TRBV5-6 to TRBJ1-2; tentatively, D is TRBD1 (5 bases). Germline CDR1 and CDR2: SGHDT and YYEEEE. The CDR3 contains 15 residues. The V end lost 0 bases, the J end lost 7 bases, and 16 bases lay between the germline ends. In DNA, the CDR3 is TGTGCCAGCAGCTTGGCTCGGGCAGGGCAGGGTGGCTACACCTTC. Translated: CASSLARAGQGGYTF.

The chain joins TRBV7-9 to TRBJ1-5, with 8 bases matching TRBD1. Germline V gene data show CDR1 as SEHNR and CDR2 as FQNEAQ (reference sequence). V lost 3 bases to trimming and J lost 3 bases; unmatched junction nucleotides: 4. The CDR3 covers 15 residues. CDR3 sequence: CASSFGTGFNQPQHF. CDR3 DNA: TGTGCCAGCAGCTTCGGGACAGGCTTCAATCAGCCCCAGCATTTT.

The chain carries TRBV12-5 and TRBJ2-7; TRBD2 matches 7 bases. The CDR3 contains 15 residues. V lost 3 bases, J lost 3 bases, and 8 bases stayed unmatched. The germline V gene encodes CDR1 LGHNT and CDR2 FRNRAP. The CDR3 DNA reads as TGTGCTAGTGGTTTCCTTGCGGGGGAGCTCTACGAGCAGTACTTC. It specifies CASGFLAGELYEQYF.

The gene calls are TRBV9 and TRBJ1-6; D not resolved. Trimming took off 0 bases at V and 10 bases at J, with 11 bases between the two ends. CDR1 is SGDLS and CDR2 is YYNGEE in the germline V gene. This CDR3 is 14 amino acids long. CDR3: CASSVGGRRSPLHF. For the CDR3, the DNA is TGTGCCAGCAGCGTAGGAGGAAGACGATCACCCCTCCACTTT.

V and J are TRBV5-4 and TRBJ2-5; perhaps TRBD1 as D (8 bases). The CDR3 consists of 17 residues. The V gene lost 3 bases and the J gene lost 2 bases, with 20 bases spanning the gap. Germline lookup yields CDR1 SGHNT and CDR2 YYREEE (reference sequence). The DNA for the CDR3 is TGTGCCAGCAGCTGGGGAGGGGCAGGGGGCCCTCAAGAGACCCAGTACTTC. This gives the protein CASSWGGAGGPQETQYF.

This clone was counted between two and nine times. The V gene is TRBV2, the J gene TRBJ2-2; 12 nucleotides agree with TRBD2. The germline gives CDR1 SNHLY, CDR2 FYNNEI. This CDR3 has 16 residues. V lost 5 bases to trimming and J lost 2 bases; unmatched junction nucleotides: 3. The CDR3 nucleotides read TGTGCCAGCAGTCAGACTAGCGGGGGTAACACCGGGGAGCTGTTTTTT. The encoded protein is CASSQTSGGNTGELFF.

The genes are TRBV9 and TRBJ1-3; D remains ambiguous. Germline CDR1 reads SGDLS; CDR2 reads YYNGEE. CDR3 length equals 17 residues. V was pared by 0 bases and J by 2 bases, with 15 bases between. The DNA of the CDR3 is TGTGCCAGCAGCGTAGACGGGGATTTGAAGGCTGGAAACACCATATATTTT. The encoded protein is CASSVDGDLKAGNTIYF.

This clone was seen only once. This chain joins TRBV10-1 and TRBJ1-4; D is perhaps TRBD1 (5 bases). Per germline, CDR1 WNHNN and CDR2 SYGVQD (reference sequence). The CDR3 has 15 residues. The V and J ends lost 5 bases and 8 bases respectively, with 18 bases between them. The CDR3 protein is CASSQGVSPKEKLFF. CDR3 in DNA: TGCGCCAGCAGTCAAGGGGTATCCCCGAAAGAAAAACTGTTTTTT.

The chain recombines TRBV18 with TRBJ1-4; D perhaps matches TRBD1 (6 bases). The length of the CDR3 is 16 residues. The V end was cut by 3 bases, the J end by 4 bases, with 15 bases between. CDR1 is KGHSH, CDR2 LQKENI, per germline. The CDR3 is CASSPTGLGLNEKLFF. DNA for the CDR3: TGTGCCAGCTCACCCACAGGGTTGGGTCTTAATGAAAAACTGTTTTTT.

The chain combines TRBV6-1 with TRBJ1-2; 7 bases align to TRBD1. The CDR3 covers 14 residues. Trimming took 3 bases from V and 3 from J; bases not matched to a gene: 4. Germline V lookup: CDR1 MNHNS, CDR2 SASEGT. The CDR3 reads CASSDEDRYYGYTF. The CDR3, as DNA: TGTGCCAGCAGTGATGAGGACAGGTACTATGGCTACACCTTC.

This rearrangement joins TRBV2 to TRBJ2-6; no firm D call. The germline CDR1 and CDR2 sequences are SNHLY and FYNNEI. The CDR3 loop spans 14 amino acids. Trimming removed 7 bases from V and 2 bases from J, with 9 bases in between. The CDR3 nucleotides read TGTGCCAGCAACAGTCTCACTGGGGCCAACGTCCTGACTTTC. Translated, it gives CASNSLTGANVLTF. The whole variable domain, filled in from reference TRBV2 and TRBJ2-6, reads EPEVTQTPSHQVTQMGQEVILRCVPISNHLYFYWYRQILGQKVEFLVSFYNNEISEKSEIFDDQFSVERPDGSNFTLKIRSTKLEDSAMYFCASNSLTGANVLTFGAGSRLTVL.

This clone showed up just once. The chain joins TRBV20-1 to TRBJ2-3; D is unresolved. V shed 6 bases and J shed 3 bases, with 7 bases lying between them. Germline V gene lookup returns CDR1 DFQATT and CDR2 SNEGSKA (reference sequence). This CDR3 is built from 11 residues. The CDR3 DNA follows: TGCAGTGCAGCTGAAACAGATACGCAGTATTTT. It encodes CSAAETDTQYF.

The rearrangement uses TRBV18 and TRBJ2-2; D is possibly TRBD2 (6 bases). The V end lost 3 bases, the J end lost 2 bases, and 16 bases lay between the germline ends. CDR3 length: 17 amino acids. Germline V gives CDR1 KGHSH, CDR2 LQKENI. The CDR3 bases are TGTGCCAGCTCACCCACTCGGGGGATTCATAACACCGGGGAGCTGTTTTTT. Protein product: CASSPTRGIHNTGELFF.

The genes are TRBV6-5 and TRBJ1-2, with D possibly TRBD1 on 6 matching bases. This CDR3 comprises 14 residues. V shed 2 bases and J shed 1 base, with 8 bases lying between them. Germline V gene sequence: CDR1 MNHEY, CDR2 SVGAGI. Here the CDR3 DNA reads TGTGCCAGCAGTTACGGACAGCATAACTATGGCTACACCTTC. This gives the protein CASSYGQHNYGYTF.

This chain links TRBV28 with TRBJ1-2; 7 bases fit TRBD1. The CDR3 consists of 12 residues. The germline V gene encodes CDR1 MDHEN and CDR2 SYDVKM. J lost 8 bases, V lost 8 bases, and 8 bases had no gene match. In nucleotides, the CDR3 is TGTGCCAGCGGCACAGGGGCCGGGGGCTACACCTTC. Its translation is CASGTGAGGYTF.